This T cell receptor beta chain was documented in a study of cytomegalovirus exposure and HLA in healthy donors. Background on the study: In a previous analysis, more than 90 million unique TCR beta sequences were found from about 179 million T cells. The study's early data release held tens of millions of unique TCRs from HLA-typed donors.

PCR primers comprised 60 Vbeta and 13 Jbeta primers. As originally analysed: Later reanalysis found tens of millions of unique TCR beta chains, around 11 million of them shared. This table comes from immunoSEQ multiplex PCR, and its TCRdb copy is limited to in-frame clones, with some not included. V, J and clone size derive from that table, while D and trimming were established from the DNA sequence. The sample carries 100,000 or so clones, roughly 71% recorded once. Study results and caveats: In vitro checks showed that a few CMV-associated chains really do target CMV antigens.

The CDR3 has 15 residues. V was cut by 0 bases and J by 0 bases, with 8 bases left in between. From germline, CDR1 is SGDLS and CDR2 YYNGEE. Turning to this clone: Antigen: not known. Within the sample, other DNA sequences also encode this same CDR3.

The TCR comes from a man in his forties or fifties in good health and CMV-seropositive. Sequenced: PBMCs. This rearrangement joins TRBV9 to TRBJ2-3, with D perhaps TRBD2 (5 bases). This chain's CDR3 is CASSVAGGSTDTQYF. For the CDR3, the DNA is TGTGCCAGCAGCGTAGCCGGCGGGAGCACAGATACGCAGTATTTT. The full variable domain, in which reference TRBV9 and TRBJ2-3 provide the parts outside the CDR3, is DSGVTQTPKHLITATGQRVTLRCSPRSGDLSVYWYQQSLDQGLQFLIQYYNGEERAKGNILERFSAQQFPDLHSELNLSSLELGDSALYFCASSVAGGSTDTQYFGPGTRLTVL.